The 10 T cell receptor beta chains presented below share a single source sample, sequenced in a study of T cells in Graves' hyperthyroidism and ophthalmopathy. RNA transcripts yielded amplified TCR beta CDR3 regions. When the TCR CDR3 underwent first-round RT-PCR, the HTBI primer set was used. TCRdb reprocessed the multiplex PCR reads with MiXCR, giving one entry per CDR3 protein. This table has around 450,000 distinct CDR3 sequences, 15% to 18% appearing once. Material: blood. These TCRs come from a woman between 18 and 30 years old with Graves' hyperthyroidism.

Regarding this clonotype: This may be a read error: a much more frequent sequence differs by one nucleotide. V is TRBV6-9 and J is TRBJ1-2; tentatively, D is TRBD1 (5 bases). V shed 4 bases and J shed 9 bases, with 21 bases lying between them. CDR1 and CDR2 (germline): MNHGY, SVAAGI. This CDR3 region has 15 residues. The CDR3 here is CASSFPPGRRRSYTF. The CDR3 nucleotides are TGTGCCAGCAGTTTTCCTCCGGGACGTAGAAGGAGCTACACCTTC.

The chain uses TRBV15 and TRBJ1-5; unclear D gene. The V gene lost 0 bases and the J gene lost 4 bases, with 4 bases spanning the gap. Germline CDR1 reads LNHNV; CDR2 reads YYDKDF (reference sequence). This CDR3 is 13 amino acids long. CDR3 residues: CATSRELNQPQHF. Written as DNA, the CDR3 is TGTGCCACCAGCAGAGAGCTTAATCAGCCCCAGCATTTT.

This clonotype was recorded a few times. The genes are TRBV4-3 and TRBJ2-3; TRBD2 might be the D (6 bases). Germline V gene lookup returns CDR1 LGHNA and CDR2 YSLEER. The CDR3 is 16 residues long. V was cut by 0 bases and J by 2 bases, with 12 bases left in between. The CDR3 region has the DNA TGCGCCAGCAGCCAAGATTCGGGGCGGGACACAGATACGCAGTATTTT. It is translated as CASSQDSGRDTDTQYF.

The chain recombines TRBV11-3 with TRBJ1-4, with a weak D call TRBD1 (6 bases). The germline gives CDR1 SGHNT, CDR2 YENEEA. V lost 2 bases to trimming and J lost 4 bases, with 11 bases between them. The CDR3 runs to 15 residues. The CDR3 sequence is CASSLWGHHNEKLFF. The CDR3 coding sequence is TGTGCCAGCAGCTTATGGGGACACCATAATGAAAAACTGTTTTTT.

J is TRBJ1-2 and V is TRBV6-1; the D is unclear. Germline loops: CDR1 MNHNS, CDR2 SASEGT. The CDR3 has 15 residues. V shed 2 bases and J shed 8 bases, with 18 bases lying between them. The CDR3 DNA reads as TGTGCCAGCAGTGAAACGGCGGGAAAGTCTAACGGCTACACCTTC. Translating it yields CASSETAGKSNGYTF.

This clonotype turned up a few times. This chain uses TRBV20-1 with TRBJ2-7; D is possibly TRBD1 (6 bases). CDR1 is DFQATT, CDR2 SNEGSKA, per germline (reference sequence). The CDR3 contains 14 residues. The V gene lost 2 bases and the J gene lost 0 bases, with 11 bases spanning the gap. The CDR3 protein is CSARYYRASYEQYF. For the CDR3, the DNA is TGCAGTGCTAGATACTACAGGGCCTCCTACGAGCAGTACTTC.

CDR3 amino acids: CASSLKGSFNEKLFF. In DNA form, the CDR3 reads TGTGCCAGCAGCTTAAAAGGGAGTTTTAATGAAAAACTGTTTTTT. The rearrangement uses TRBV7-9 and TRBJ1-4; no clear D gene. There are 15 residues in the CDR3. The germline CDR1 and CDR2 sequences are SEHNR and FQNEAQ (reference sequence). Trimming pared 2 bases from V and 4 bases from J, leaving 11 bases between.

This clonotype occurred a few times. As DNA, the CDR3 is TGTGCCAGCAGCTCCAAGGACAGGGGGCTAGGAGACATATATTTT. Amino acid sequence: CASSSKDRGLGDIYF. The V gene is TRBV7-8, the J gene TRBJ1-3, with 11 positions matching TRBD1. Germline loops: CDR1 SGHVS, CDR2 FQNEAQ. The V segment lost 4 bases and the J segment 12 bases; nucleotides outside the gene matches: 11. This CDR3 is built from 15 residues.

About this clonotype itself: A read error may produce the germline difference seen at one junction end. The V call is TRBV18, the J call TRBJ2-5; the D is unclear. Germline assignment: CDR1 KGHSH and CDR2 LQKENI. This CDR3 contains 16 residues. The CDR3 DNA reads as TGTGTCAGCTCACCAATTATCAAGTTGAGCGAGGAGACCCAGTACTTC. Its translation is CVSSPIIKLSEETQYF.

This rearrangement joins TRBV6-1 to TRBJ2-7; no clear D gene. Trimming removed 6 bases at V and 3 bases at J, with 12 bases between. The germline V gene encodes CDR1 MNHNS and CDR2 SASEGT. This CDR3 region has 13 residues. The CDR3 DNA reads TGTGCCAGCAGCCACGAGAAAGTCTACGAGCAGTACTTC. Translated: CASSHEKVYEQYF.